This note documents a single TCR beta chain sequence. Antigen specificity is unknown. This sample is drawn from a study of human T cells and chemical hapten exposure. Overall study findings and caveats: Expanded TCRs formed significantly more large CDR3 similarity clusters than controls.

The germline V gene encodes CDR1 MNHEY and CDR2 SMNVEV (reference sequence). The CDR3 sequence is 16 residues long. Trimming cost V 5 bases and J 0 bases, with 16 bases left between them. The time point denotes: patch test 1, 2 weeks after DPC sensitization. Treatment of the sample: therapeutic diphenylcyclopropenone sensitization with weekly scalp DPC. TCRdb processed the RACE reads anew with MiXCR; each CDR3 protein has one entry. Among fewer than 200,000 distinct CDR3 sequences, about a fifth were seen once, and the ten largest hold roughly 6.7%. The sequence derives from a woman aged 50 to 65 with alopecia areata. Some clones in this sample may be carry-over from other donors' samples. This material consisted of whole blood, taken in connection with sensitization to the hapten diphenylcyclopropenone (DPC). The gene calls are TRBV27 and TRBJ1-1, with D tentatively TRBD1 (5 bases). The CDR3 sequence is CASSRGGVGMNTEAFF. The CDR3, as DNA: TGTGCCAGCAGTAGGGGAGGAGTGGGCATGAACACTGAAGCTTTCTTT.